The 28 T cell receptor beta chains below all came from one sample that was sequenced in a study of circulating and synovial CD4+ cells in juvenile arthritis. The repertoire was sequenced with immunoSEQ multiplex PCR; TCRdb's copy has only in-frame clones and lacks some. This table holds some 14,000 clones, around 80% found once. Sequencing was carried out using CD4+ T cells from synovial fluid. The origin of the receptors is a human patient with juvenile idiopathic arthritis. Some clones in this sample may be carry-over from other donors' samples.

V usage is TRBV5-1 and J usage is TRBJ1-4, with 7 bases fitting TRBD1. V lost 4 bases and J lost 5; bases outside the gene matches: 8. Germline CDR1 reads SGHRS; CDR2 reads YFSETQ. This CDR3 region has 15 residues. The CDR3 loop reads CASSVDRDRNEKLFF. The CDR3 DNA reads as TGCGCCAGCAGCGTAGACCGGGACAGAAATGAAAAACTGTTTTTT.

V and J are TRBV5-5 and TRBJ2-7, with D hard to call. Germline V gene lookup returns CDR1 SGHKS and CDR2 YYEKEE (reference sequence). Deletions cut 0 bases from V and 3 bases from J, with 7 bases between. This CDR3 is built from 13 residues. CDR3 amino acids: CASSLVRLYEQYF. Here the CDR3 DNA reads TGTGCCAGCAGCTTGGTGCGGCTCTACGAGCAGTACTTC.

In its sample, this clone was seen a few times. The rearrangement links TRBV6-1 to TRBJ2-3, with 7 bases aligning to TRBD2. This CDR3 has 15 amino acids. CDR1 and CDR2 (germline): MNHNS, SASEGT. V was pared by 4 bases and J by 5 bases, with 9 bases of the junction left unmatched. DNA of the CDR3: TGTGCCAGCAGTGCGGGGGGAGGGGTCGGAGATACGCAGTATTTT. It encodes CASSAGGGVGDTQYF.

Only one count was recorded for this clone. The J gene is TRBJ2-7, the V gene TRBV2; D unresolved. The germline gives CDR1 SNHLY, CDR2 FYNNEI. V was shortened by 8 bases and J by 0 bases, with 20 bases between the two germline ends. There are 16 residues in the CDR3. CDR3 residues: CASLESQDLSSYEQYF. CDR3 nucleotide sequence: TGTGCCAGCCTTGAGTCCCAGGATCTAAGCTCCTACGAGCAGTACTTC.

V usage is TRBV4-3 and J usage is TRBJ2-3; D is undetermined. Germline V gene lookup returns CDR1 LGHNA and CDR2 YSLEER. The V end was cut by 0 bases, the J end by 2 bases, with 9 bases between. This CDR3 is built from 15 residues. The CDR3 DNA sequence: TGCGCCAGCAGCCAAGAACCAATACACACAGATACGCAGTATTTT. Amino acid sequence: CASSQEPIHTDTQYF.

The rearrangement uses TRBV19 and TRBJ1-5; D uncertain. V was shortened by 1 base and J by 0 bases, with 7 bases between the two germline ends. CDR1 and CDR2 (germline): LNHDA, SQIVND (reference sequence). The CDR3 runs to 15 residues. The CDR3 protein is CASSIALYSNQPQHF. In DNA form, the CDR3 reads TGTGCCAGTAGTATAGCCCTGTATAGCAATCAGCCCCAGCATTTT.

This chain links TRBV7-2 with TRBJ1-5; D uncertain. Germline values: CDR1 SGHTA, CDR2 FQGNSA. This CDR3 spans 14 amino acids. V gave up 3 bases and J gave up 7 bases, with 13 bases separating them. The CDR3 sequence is CASSLSHEGQPQHF. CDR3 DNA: TGTGCCAGCAGCTTGAGTCACGAGGGACAGCCCCAGCATTTT. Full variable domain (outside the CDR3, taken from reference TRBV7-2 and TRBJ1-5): GAGVSQSPSNKVTEKGKDVELRCDPISGHTALYWYRQSLGQGLEFLIYFQGNSAPDKSGLPSDRFSAERTGGSVSTLTIQRTQQEDSAVYLCASSLSHEGQPQHFGDGTRLSIL.

The CDR3 is CASTTGHQNTEAFF. CDR3 nucleotide sequence: TGCGCCAGCACGACGGGACACCAGAACACTGAAGCTTTCTTT. The gene calls are TRBV5-1 and TRBJ1-1; maybe TRBD1 (6 bases). V lost 6 bases, J lost 1 base, and 13 bases lay in between. CDR1 is SGHRS, CDR2 YFSETQ, per germline. This CDR3 comprises 14 residues.

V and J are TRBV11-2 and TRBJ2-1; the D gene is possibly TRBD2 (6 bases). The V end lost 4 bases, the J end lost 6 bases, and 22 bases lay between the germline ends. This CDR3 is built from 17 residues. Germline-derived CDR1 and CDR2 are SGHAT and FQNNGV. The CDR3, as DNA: TGTGCCAGCAGCTCCTCCCCGGGACTCACTAAGGTCAATGAGCAGTTCTTC. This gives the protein CASSSSPGLTKVNEQFF.

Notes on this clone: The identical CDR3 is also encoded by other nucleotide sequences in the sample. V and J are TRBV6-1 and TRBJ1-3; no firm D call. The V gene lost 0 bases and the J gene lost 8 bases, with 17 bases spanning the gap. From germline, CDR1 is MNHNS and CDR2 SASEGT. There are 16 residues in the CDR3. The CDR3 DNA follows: TGTGCCAGCAGTGAAGCCCCGGGCCAGGCGGGCGACACCATATATTTT. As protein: CASSEAPGQAGDTIYF.

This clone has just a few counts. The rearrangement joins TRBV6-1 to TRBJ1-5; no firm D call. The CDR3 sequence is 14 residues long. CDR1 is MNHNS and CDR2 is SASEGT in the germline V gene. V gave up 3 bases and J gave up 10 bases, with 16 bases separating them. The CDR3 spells CASSEWHEIEPQHF. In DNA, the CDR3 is TGTGCCAGCAGTGAGTGGCATGAAATCGAACCCCAGCATTTT.

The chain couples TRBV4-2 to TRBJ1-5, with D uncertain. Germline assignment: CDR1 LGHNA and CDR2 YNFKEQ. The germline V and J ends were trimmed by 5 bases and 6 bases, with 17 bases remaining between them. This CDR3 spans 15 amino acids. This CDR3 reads CASSGAFDSPQPQHF. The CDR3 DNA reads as TGTGCCAGCAGCGGAGCGTTCGACTCCCCTCAGCCCCAGCATTTT.

The CDR3 DNA sequence: TGTGCCAGCAGACCCGGGACATACCAAGAGACCCAGTACTTC. This gives the protein CASRPGTYQETQYF. The genes are TRBV6-5 and TRBJ2-5; a possible D gene is TRBD1 (6 bases). Looked up from germline, CDR1 is MNHEY and CDR2 is SVGAGI. Trimming cost V 6 bases and J 0 bases, with 11 bases left between them. This CDR3 is 14 amino acids long.

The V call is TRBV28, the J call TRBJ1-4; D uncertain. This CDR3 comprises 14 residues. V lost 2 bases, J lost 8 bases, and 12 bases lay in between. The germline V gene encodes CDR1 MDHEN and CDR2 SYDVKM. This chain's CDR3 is CASSLHIGQEKLFF. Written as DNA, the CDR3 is TGTGCCAGCAGTTTACACATTGGGCAGGAAAAACTGTTTTTT.

The chain's CDR3 is CASSGIGAGVLWEQYF. The DNA for the CDR3 is TGTGCCAGCAGTGGGATTGGAGCGGGAGTACTATGGGAGCAGTACTTC. This chain joins TRBV2 and TRBJ2-7, with 8 positions matching TRBD2. V trimming: 4 bases; J trimming: 7 bases; junction bases outside the gene matches: 15. CDR1 is SNHLY and CDR2 is FYNNEI in the germline V gene. This CDR3 has 16 amino acids.

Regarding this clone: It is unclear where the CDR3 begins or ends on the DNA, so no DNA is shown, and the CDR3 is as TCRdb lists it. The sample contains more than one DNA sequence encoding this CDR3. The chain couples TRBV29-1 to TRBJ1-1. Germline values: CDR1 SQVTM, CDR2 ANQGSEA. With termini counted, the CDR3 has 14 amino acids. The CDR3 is CSVARGAYDTEAFF.

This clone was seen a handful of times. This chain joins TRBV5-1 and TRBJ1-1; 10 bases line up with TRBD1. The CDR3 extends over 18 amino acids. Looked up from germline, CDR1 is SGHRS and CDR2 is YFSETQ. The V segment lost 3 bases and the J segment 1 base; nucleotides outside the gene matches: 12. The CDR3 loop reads CASSSPGTGVPQNTEAFF. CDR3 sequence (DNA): TGCGCCAGCAGCTCCCCCGGGACAGGGGTCCCCCAGAACACTGAAGCTTTCTTT. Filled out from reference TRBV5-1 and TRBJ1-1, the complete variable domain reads KAGVTQTPRYLIKTRGQQVTLSCSPISGHRSVSWYQQTPGQGLQFLFEYFSETQRNKGNFPGRFSGRQFSNSRSEMNVSTLELGDSALYLCASSSPGTGVPQNTEAFFGQGTRLTVV.

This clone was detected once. The CDR3 region has the DNA TGTGCCTGGAGTGTAACAGGGTATAGCAATCAGCCCCAGCATTTT. This encodes CAWSVTGYSNQPQHF. The chain recombines TRBV30 with TRBJ1-5; D is perhaps TRBD1 (6 bases). Germline loops: CDR1 GTSNPN, CDR2 SVGIG (reference sequence). V lost 0 bases to trimming and J lost 0 bases, with 9 bases between them. CDR3 length equals 15 residues.

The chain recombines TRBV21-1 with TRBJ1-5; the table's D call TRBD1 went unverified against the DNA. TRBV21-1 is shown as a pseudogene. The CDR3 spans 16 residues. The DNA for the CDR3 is TGTGCCAGCAGCAAAAGCCCGGGACAGATTAATCAGCCCCAGCATTTT. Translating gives CASSKSPGQINQPQHF.

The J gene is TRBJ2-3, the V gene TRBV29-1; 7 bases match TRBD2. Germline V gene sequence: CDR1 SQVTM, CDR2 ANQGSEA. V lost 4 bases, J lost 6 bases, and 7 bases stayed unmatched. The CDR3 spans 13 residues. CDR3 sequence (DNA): TGCAGCGTTGTCGGGGGAGGGCCCGATACGCAGTATTTT. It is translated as CSVVGGGPDTQYF.

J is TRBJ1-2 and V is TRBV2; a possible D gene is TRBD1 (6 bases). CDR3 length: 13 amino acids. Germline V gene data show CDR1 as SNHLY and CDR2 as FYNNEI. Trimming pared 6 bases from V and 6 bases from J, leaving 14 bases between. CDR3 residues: CASRKTGSDGYTF. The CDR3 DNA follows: TGTGCCAGCAGGAAAACAGGGTCTGATGGCTACACCTTC.

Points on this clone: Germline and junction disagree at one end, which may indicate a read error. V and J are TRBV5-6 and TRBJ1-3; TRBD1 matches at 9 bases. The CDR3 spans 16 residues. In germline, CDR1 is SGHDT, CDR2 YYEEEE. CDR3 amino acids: CASSGTGFFSGNAIYF. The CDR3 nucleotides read TGTGCCAGCAGCGGGACAGGGTTCTTCTCTGGAAACGCCATATATTTT.

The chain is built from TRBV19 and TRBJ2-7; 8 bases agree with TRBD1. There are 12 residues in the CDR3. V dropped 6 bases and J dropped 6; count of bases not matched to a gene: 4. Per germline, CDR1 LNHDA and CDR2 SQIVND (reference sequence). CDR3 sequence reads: CASRGTGPEQYF. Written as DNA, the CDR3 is TGTGCCAGTAGGGGGACAGGACCCGAGCAGTACTTC.

CDR3 in DNA: TGTGCCAGGACAAGGATTATGGGACAGGGCTCCTACGAGCAGTACTTC. It encodes CARTRIMGQGSYEQYF. The chain is built from TRBV2 and TRBJ2-7, with 9 bases aligning to TRBD1. The CDR3 length is 16 residues. The ends lost 9 bases at V and 0 bases at J; junction bases unmatched: 12. Germline CDR1 SNHLY, CDR2 FYNNEI.

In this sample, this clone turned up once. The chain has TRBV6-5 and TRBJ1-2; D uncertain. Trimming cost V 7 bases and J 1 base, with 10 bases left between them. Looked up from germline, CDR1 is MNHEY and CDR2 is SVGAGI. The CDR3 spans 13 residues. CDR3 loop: CASKRSDNYGYTF. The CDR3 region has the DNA TGTGCCAGCAAACGCAGTGATAACTATGGCTACACCTTC.

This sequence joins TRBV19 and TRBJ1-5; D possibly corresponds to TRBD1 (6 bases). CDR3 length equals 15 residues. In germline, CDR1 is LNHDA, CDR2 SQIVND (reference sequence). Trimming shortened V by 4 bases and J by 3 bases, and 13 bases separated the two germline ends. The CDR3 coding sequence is TGTGCCAGTAGTACCGGCGGGGGCACCAATCAGCCCCAGCATTTT. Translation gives CASSTGGGTNQPQHF. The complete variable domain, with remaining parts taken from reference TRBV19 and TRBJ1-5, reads DGGITQSPKYLFRKEGQNVTLSCEQNLNHDAMYWYRQDPGQGLRLIYYSQIVNDFQKGDIAEGYSVSREKKESFPLTVTSAQKNPTAFYLCASSTGGGTNQPQHFGDGTRLSIL.

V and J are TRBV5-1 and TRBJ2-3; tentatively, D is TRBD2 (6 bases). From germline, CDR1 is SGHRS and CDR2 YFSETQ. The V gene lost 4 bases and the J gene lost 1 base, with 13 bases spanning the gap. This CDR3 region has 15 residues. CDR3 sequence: CASSAGTRGTDTQYF. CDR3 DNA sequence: TGCGCCAGCAGCGCGGGGACGCGTGGCACAGATACGCAGTATTTT.

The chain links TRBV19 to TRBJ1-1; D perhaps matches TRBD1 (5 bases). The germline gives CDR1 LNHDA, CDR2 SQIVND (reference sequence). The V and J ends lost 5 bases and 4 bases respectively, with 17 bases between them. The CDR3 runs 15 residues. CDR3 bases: TGTGCCAGTAGTCCTTTACAGGAGAGGTCCACTGAAGCTTTCTTT. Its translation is CASSPLQERSTEAFF.